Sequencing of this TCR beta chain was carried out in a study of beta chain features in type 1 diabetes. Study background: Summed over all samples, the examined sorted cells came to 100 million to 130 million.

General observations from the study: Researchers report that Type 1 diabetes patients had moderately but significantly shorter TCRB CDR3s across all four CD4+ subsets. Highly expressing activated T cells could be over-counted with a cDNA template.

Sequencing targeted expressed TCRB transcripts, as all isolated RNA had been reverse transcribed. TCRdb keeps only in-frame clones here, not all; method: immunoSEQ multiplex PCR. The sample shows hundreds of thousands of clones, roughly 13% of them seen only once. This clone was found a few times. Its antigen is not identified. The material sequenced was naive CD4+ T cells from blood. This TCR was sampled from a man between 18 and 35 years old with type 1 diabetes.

Here the CDR3 DNA reads TGTGCCAGCAGCGTTAACGGGGATCAGGGAGATACGCAGTATTTT. It is translated as CASSVNGDQGDTQYF. This chain links TRBV9 with TRBJ2-3; D is tentatively TRBD1 or TRBD2 (5 bases each). Germline V gene data show CDR1 as SGDLS and CDR2 as YYNGEE. This CDR3 has 15 amino acids. With 2 bases removed from V and 5 bases from J, the gap between germline ends came to 15 bases. Complete variable domain (other parts from reference TRBV9 and TRBJ2-3): DSGVTQTPKHLITATGQRVTLRCSPRSGDLSVYWYQQSLDQGLQFLIQYYNGEERAKGNILERFSAQQFPDLHSELNLSSLELGDSALYFCASSVNGDQGDTQYFGPGTRLTVL.